Listed below are T cell receptor beta chains from one sample, sequenced in a study of blood T cell repertoires in COVID-19. Measured with immunoSEQ multiplex PCR; TCRdb has only the in-frame clones, and not every one. The data contain about 220,000 clones, approximately 92% of them singletons. Material: PBMCs or T cells enriched from blood (not recorded which). These receptors were obtained from a woman aged 18-30 years in a cohort exposed to, infected with or recovered from COVID-19 (not recorded which). The CDR3 runs from the conserved cysteine through the conserved F or W.

J | V | CDR3
TRBJ2-2 | TRBV19 | CASSRGLAGTGELFF
TRBJ1-3 | TRBV7-9 | CASSHRVFGNTIYF
TRBJ2-1 | TRBV7-8 | CASSLVPGGGGQFF
TRBJ1-5 | TRBV19 | CASSIVSGALNQPQHF
TRBJ2-5 | TRBV2 | CASSSERGDLGETQYF
TRBJ2-7 | TRBV18 | CASSQASGSYEQYF
TRBJ2-3 | TRBV28 | CASSLPGQGLPDTQYF
TRBJ2-1 | TRBV9 | CASSVEAGGFYNEQFF
TRBJ1-6 | TRBV18 | CASSRQGSNNSPLHF
TRBJ1-2 | TRBV28 | CASSSATALWARNYGYTF
TRBJ1-1 | TRBV24-1 | CATSEVGATEAFF
TRBJ1-2 | TRBV27 | CASSSRRQGIANYGYTF
TRBJ2-3 | TRBV13 | CAVLITDTQYF
TRBJ1-4 | TRBV3-1/TRBV3-2 | CASSQTGVLFF
TRBJ2-7 | TRBV27 | CASSLSRSPPYEQYF
TRBJ1-1 | TRBV5-5 | CASSFVHTEAFF
TRBJ2-7 | TRBV18 | CASSLSDGSYEQYF
TRBJ1-3 | TRBV9 | CASSARTVGNTIYF
TRBJ2-3 | TRBV30 | CASPGRAPDTQYF
TRBJ2-1 | TRBV5-1 | CASSLSFSYNEQFF
TRBJ1-2 | TRBV6-5 | CASRTAGSESTF
TRBJ1-4 | TRBV7-2 | CASSVGGNMRKLFF
TRBJ1-3 | TRBV29-1 | CSGGTVGNTIYF
TRBJ1-4 | TRBV25-1 | CASSEWRGGTNEKLFF
TRBJ2-7 | TRBV20-1 | CSASGVAGSYEQYF
TRBJ2-7 | TRBV14 | CASSHMRTSGAYEQYF
TRBJ1-1 | TRBV5-1 | CASSLGFGGDTEAFF
TRBJ2-5 | TRBV6-1 | CASSEGQGGKTQYF
TRBJ2-1 | TRBV27 | CASSLQTSGSSYNEQFF
TRBJ1-2 | TRBV2 | CASSEGTGLGGYTF
TRBJ2-1 | TRBV4-2 | CASSRRTSGRLDEQFF
TRBJ1-1 | TRBV9 | CASSEGTGTTEAFF
TRBJ1-6 | TRBV15 | CATSRADRAYRASPLHF
TRBJ2-2 | TRBV11-2 | CASSIDNTGLSTGELFF
TRBJ1-3 | TRBV11-2 | CASSRTGNGNTIYF
TRBJ2-5 | TRBV10-1 | CASSESREGETQYF
TRBJ2-6 | TRBV5-5 | CATSPGLIFSGANVLTF
TRBJ2-1 | TRBV19 | CASSISLAGGSFGYNEQFF
TRBJ2-1 | TRBV19 | CASSIGQGPYNEQFF
TRBJ2-1 | TRBV29-1 | CSVDSLDNEQFF
TRBJ2-1 | TRBV6-1 | CASSVPSDSPYNEQFF
TRBJ1-1 | TRBV14 | CASSLNPLGSMNTEAFF
TRBJ1-2 | TRBV14 | CASSGRQGSYGYTF
TRBJ1-4 | TRBV9 | CASSGTSTNEKLFF
TRBJ2-3 | TRBV7-3 | CASSLTVSGADTQYF
TRBJ1-5 | TRBV28 | CASSLSGGQDQPQHF
TRBJ1-5 | TRBV6-1 | CASSEALEWGGNQPQHF
TRBJ2-7 | TRBV19 | CASSTPQGWQYF
TRBJ1-1 | TRBV3-1/TRBV3-2 | CASSQVDRGYSEAFF
TRBJ1-4 | TRBV19 | CASSPRVTPGSEKLFF
TRBJ1-5 | TRBV2 | CASSEASYQGDQPQHF